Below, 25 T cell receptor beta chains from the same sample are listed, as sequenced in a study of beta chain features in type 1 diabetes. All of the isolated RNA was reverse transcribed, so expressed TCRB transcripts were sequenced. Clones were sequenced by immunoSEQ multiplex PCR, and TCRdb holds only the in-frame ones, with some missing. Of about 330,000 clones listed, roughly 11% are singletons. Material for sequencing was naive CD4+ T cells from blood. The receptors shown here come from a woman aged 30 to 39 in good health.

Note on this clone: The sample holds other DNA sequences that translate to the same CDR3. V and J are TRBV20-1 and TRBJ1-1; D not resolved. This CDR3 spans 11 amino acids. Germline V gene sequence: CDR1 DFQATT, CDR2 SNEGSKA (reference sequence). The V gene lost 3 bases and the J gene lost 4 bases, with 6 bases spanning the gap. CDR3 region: CSASSGTEAFF. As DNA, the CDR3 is TGCAGTGCTAGCAGTGGCACTGAAGCTTTCTTT.

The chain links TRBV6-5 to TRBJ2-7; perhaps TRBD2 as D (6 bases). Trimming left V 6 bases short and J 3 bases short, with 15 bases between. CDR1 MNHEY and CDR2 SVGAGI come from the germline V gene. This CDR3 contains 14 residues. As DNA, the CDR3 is TGTGCCAGCAGCCCCCGGAGGGAGAACTACGAGCAGTACTTC. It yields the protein CASSPRRENYEQYF.

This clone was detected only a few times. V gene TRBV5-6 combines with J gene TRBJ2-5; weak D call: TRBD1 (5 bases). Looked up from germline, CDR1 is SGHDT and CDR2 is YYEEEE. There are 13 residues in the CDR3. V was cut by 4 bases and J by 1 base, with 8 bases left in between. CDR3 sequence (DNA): TGTGCCAGCAGCAACAGGATCCAAGAGACCCAGTACTTC. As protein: CASSNRIQETQYF.

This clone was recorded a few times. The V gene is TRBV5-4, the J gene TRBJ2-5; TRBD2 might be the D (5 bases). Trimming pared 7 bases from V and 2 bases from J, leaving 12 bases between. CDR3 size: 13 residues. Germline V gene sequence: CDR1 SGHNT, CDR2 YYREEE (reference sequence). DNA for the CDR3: TGTGCCAGCGGCCTAGCAGAACAAGAGACCCAGTACTTC. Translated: CASGLAEQETQYF.

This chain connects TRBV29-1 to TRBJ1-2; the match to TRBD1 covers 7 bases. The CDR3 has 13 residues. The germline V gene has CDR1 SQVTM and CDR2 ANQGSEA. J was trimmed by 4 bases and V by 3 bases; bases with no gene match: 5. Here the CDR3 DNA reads TGCAGCGTTGAGCCACAGGGGACCTATGGCTACACCTTC. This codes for CSVEPQGTYGYTF.

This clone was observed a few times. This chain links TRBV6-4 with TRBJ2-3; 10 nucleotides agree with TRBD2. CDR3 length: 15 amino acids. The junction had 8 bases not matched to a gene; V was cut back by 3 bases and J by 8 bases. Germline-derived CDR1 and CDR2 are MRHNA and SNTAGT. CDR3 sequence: CASSEGAGGAFTQYF. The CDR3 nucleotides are TGTGCCAGCAGTGAAGGAGCGGGAGGGGCCTTTACGCAGTATTTT.

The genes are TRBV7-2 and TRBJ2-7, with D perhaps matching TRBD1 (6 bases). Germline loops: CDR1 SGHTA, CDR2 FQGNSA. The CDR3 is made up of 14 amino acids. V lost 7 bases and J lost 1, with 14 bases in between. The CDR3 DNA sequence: TGTGCCAGCACTCCAGGGGTCCAATCCTACGAGCAGTACTTC. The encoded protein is CASTPGVQSYEQYF.

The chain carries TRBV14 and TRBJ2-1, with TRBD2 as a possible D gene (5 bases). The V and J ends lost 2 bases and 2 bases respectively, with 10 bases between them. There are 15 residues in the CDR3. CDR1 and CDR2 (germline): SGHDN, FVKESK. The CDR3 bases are TGTGCCAGCAGCCAATGGGCGGGCCCCTACAATGAGCAGTTCTTC. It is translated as CASSQWAGPYNEQFF.

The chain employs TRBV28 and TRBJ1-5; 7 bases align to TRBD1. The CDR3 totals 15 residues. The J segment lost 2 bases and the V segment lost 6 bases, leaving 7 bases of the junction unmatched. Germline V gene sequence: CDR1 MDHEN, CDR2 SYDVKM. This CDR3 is CASREQGWGNQPQHF. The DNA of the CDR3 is TGTGCCAGCAGAGAACAGGGGTGGGGCAATCAGCCCCAGCATTTT.

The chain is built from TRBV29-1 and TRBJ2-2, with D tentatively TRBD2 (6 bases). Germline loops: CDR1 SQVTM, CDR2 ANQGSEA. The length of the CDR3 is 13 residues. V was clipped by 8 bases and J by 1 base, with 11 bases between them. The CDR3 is CSLRDWNTGELFF. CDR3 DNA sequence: TGCAGCCTCAGGGACTGGAACACCGGGGAGCTGTTTTTT.

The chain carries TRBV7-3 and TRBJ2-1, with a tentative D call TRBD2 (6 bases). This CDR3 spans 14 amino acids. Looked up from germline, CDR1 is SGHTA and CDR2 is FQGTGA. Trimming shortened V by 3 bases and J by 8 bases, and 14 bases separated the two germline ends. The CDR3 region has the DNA TGTGCCAGCAGCTTTCGGACTATTTCCGATGAGCAGTTCTTC. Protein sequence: CASSFRTISDEQFF.

CDR3 DNA sequence: TGTGCCTGGAACAGGGGCCCCTACGAGCAGTACTTC. Encoded protein: CAWNRGPYEQYF. The chain is built from TRBV30 and TRBJ2-7, with 7 bases identical to TRBD1. The ends lost 4 bases at V and 2 bases at J; junction bases unmatched: 2. The CDR3 contains 12 residues. Germline V gene sequence: CDR1 GTSNPN, CDR2 SVGIG (reference sequence). Looking up the rest from reference TRBV30 and TRBJ2-7 gives the full variable domain: SQTIHQWPATLVQPVGSPLSLECTVEGTSNPNLYWYRQAAGRGLQLLFYSVGIGQISSEVPQNLSASRPQDRQFILSSKKLLLSDSGFYLCAWNRGPYEQYFGPGTRLTVT.

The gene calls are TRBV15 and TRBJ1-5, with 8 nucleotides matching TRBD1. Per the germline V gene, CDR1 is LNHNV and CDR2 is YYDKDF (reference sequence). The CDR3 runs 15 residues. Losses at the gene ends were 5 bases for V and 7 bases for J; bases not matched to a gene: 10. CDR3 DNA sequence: TGTGCCACCAGCCTGGGGGCAGGGGGCAGCCAGCCCCAGCATTTT. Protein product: CATSLGAGGSQPQHF.

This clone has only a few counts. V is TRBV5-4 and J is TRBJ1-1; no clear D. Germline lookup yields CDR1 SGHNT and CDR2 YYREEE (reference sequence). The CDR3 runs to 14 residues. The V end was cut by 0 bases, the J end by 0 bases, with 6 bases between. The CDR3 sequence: CASSLDRLNTEAFF. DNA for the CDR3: TGTGCCAGCAGCTTGGACAGACTGAACACTGAAGCTTTCTTT.

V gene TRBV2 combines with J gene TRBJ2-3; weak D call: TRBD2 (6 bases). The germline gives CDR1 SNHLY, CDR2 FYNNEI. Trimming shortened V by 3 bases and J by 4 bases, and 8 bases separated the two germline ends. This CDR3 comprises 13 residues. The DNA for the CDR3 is TGTGCCAGCAGTGATGGACTATCAGATACGCAGTATTTT. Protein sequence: CASSDGLSDTQYF.

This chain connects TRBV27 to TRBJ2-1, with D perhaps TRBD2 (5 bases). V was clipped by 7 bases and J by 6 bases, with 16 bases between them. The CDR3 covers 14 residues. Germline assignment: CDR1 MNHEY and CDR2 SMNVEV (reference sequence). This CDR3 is CASIHRRESNEQFF. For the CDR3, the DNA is TGTGCCAGCATCCACCGAAGGGAGTCCAATGAGCAGTTCTTC.

CDR3 bases: TGTGCCAGCTCACACTACGCGGACAGAAATCAACAAGAGACCCAGTACTTC. This encodes CASSHYADRNQQETQYF. V is TRBV18 and J is TRBJ2-5; tentatively, D is TRBD1 (6 bases). The CDR3 has 17 residues. From germline, CDR1 is KGHSH and CDR2 LQKENI. The V gene lost 4 bases and the J gene lost 2 bases, with 20 bases spanning the gap.

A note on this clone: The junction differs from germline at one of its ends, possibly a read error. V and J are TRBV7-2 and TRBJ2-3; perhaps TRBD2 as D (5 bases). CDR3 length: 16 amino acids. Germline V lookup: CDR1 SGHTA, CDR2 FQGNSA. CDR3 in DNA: TGTGCCAGCAGTTTAGGAGGTACTAGGGCGTCGAATACGCAGTATTTT. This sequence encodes CASSLGGTRASNTQYF.

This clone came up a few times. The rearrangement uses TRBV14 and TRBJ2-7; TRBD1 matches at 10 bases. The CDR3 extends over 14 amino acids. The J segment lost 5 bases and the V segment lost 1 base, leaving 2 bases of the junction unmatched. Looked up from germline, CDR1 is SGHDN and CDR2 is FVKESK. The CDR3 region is CASSQGGTGDEQYF. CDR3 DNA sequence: TGTGCCAGCAGCCAAGGGGGGACAGGGGACGAGCAGTACTTC.

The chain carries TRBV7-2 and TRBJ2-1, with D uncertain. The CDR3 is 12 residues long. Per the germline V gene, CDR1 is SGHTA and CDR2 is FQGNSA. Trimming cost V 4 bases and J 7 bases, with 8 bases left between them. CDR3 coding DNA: TGTGCCAGCAGCTCCTCGAGGAATGAGCAGTTCTTC. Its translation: CASSSSRNEQFF.

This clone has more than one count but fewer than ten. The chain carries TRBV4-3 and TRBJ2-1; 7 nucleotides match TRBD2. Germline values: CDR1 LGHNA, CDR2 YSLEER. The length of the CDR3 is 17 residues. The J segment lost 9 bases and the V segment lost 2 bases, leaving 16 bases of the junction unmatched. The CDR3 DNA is TGCGCCAGCAGCCAACACCCAGGGACTACCCCGCGGCTTGAGCAGTTCTTC. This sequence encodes CASSQHPGTTPRLEQFF.

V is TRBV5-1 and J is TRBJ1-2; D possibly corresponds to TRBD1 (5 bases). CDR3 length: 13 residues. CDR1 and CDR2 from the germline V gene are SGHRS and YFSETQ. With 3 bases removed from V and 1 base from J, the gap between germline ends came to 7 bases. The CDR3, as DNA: TGCGCCAGCAGCTCCAGGGTTAACTATGGCTACACCTTC. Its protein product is CASSSRVNYGYTF.

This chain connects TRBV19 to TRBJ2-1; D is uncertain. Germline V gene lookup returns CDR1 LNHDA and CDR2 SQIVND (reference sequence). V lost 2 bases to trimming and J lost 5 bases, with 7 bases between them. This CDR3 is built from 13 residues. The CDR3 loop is CASSIQLDNEQFF. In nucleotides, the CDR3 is TGTGCCAGTAGTATACAACTTGACAATGAGCAGTTCTTC. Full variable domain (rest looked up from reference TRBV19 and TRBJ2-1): DGGITQSPKYLFRKEGQNVTLSCEQNLNHDAMYWYRQDPGQGLRLIYYSQIVNDFQKGDIAEGYSVSREKKESFPLTVTSAQKNPTAFYLCASSIQLDNEQFFGPGTRLTVL.

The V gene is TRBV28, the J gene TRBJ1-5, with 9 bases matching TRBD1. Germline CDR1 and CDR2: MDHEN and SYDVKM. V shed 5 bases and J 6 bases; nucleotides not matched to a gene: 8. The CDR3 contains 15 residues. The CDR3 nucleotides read TGTGCCAGCAGTCCAGGACAGGGGAGAGGTCAGCCCCAGCATTTT. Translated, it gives CASSPGQGRGQPQHF. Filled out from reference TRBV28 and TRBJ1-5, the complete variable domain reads DVKVTQSSRYLVKRTGEKVFLECVQDMDHENMFWYRQDPGLGLRLIYFSYDVKMKEKGDIPEGYSVSREKKERFSLILESASTNQTSMYLCASSPGQGRGQPQHFGDGTRLSIL.

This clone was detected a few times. CDR3 sequence (DNA): TGTGCCAGCAGAATGGCCGGGAGCTCCTACAATGAGCAGTTCTTC. This sequence encodes CASRMAGSSYNEQFF. This rearrangement joins TRBV7-3 to TRBJ2-1; TRBD2 might be the D (6 bases). The germline V gene encodes CDR1 SGHTA and CDR2 FQGTGA. V was shortened by 6 bases and J by 0 bases, with 12 bases between the two germline ends. The CDR3 is 15 residues long.